These T cell receptor beta chains were read from a single sample in a study of T cell responses to AZD1222 COVID-19 vaccine. The table came from immunoSEQ multiplex PCR; TCRdb's copy has only in-frame clones and leaves some out. This sample has about 67,000 clones, with less than 90% found just once. The specimen comprised peripheral blood, sampled on day 0 of AZD1222 vaccination. Receptors originate from an adult in good health. Both conserved end residues are trimmed from each CDR3. Clone size is shown for a subset of rows, as once, few, many or a class of expanded clone.

size,J,V,CDR3
-,TRBJ1-2,TRBV7-9,ASSHREGQTHYGYT
few,TRBJ1-4,TRBV30,AWSAQGTLNEKLF
once,TRBJ2-5,TRBV5-5,ASSLLISEETQY
once,TRBJ2-1,TRBV18,ASSLEGGLHEQF
-,TRBJ1-1,TRBV5-6,ASSLWTGGSGTEAF
-,TRBJ1-2,TRBV4-3,ASSQERGSALYGYT
few,TRBJ1-6,TRBV30,AVYMLGQYNSPLH
-,TRBJ2-2,TRBV7-2,ASRPSGGGPGELF
-,TRBJ2-1,TRBV5-1,ASSRRTGLNEQF
few,TRBJ1-2,TRBV7-2,ASSPRTTGSYGYT
-,TRBJ1-5,TRBV28,ASNMTPYQPQH
-,TRBJ2-5,TRBV5-6,ASSPFTGLDGETQY
once,TRBJ1-1,TRBV7-9,ASSRGAANTEAF
-,TRBJ2-7,TRBV4-2,ASSQEGGRGRYEQY
-,TRBJ2-5,TRBV27,ASSSGTLGAETQY
-,TRBJ1-1,TRBV10-2,ASTPDGGAWGNTEAF
-,TRBJ2-1,TRBV10-3,AIRVAGGTYNEQF
-,TRBJ1-1,TRBV11-1,ASAFQGRGTEAF
few,TRBJ1-1,TRBV27,ASSFPPMF
-,TRBJ2-2,TRBV5-1,ASSRGGNTGELF
few,TRBJ2-1,TRBV19,ASSIIAGVVNEQF
-,TRBJ1-4,TRBV30,AWSVNGGTNEKLF
-,TRBJ2-1,TRBV28,ASSRQDFEQF
-,TRBJ2-1,TRBV7-2,AGSLEGTSGYNEQF
-,TRBJ1-2,TRBV28,ASMRGTGTSYGYT
-,TRBJ2-1,TRBV12-3/TRBV12-4,ASSSPRGEQF
-,TRBJ2-5,TRBV4-2,ASSQRGRVIEETQY
-,TRBJ1-1,TRBV2,ASSEAPTGRVNTEAF
once,TRBJ2-1,TRBV7-8,ASSRTRNEQF
-,TRBJ1-3,TRBV7-2,ASSLVGRPHQPGNTIY
-,TRBJ1-1,TRBV3-1/TRBV3-2,ASSRDGGLNTEAF
once,TRBJ2-1,TRBV3-1/TRBV3-2,ASSQGWGRDEQF
-,TRBJ2-3,TRBV4-3,ASSQGVADTQY
once,TRBJ2-1,TRBV11-3,ASSLEGRLAGNEQF
-,TRBJ1-6,TRBV3-1/TRBV3-2,ASSQINGPPYNSPLH
-,TRBJ1-1,TRBV27,ASSLDRVGTEAF
-,TRBJ1-4,TRBV6-2/TRBV6-3,ASSWAQANEKLF
-,TRBJ2-5,TRBV5-1,ASSAGDDWEETQY
-,TRBJ2-7,TRBV25-1,ASSYEGPYEQY
-,TRBJ1-1,TRBV6-2/TRBV6-3,ASSSRWFGTEAF
-,TRBJ1-6,TRBV3-1/TRBV3-2,ASSQGTRNSPLH
few,TRBJ2-3,TRBV9,ASSSSGQHTDTQY